The 12 T cell receptor beta chains listed next were all sequenced from one sample in a study of T cell changes during pregnancy in multiple sclerosis. Assay used: immunoSEQ multiplex PCR; TCRdb lists only in-frame clones, some missing. The sample holds 50,000 to 60,000 clones, roughly 90% seen once. Sequences were derived from CD4+ T cells from peripheral blood mononuclear cells, sampled after pregnancy. These receptors were obtained from a female donor in good health, enrolled as a control in a pregnancy study.

The chain joins TRBV5-6 to TRBJ1-1, with D unclear. Deletions cut 3 bases from V and 5 bases from J, with 11 bases between. This CDR3 spans 13 amino acids. Germline V lookup: CDR1 SGHDT, CDR2 YYEEEE. In nucleotides, the CDR3 is TGTGCCAGCAGCTCCGGCGTGAGGACTGAAGCTTTCTTT. Protein: CASSSGVRTEAFF.

The V gene is TRBV6-5, the J gene TRBJ2-2, with 7 bases matching TRBD1. The V gene end was trimmed by 0 bases and the J gene end by 6 bases; junction bases not matched to a gene: 4. The CDR3 is 15 amino acids. Germline CDR1 MNHEY, CDR2 SVGAGI. The CDR3, as DNA: TGTGCCAGCAGTTACTCGACAGGGATCCCCGGGGAGCTGTTTTTT. Translated, it gives CASSYSTGIPGELFF.

Remarks on this clone: Other DNA variants within this sample encode the same CDR3. The CDR3 sequence is CASSRGQGNGYTF. CDR3 bases: TGTGCCAGTAGTAGGGGACAGGGGAATGGCTACACCTTC. The chain links TRBV19 to TRBJ1-2; 10 positions match TRBD1. The CDR3 is 13 residues long. From germline, CDR1 is LNHDA and CDR2 SQIVND (reference sequence). The V segment lost 4 bases and the J segment 6 bases; nucleotides outside the gene matches: 2.

This clone was counted a single time. The gene calls are TRBV6-5 and TRBJ2-7, with D possibly TRBD2 on 5 matching bases. This CDR3 comprises 13 residues. Germline CDR1 is MNHEY and CDR2 is SVGAGI. V gave up 5 bases and J gave up 0 bases, with 8 bases separating them. CDR3 sequence (DNA): TGTGCCAGCAGTCGCACTAGCTCCTACGAGCAGTACTTC. Protein product: CASSRTSSYEQYF.

This chain uses TRBV7-9 with TRBJ1-4; 7 positions agree with TRBD1. The trim removed 5 bases at V and 5 bases at J, leaving 8 bases unmatched. Germline-derived CDR1 and CDR2 are SEHNR and FQNEAQ (reference sequence). CDR3 length: 15 residues. The CDR3 bases are TGTGCCAGCAGCCTAGGACAGGCCCTAAATGAAAAACTGTTTTTT. Translated, it gives CASSLGQALNEKLFF.

The V call is TRBV2, the J call TRBJ1-1; D may be TRBD1 (5 bases). Germline CDR1 reads SNHLY; CDR2 reads FYNNEI. Trimming left V 4 bases short and J 5 bases short, with 8 bases between. The CDR3 has 12 residues. CDR3 in amino acids: CASSGRGTEAFF. CDR3 bases: TGTGCCAGCAGTGGGAGGGGTACTGAAGCTTTCTTT.

J is TRBJ1-2 and V is TRBV15; perhaps TRBD1 as D (6 bases). Germline values: CDR1 LNHNV, CDR2 YYDKDF (reference sequence). Trimming took off 4 bases at V and 5 bases at J, with 20 bases between the two ends. The CDR3 is 16 amino acids. CDR3 nucleotide sequence: TGTGCCACCAGCATGGGCGGGGGGGCAAGGATGTATGGCTACACCTTC. Encoded protein: CATSMGGGARMYGYTF.

V and J are TRBV18 and TRBJ2-7; D unclear. There are 13 residues in the CDR3. V lost 4 bases and J lost 0, with 7 bases in between. Germline V CDR1 and CDR2: KGHSH, LQKENI. The CDR3: CASSLPSSYEQYF. The DNA for the CDR3 is TGTGCCAGCTCACTGCCTAGCTCCTACGAGCAGTACTTC.

This chain uses TRBV5-4 with TRBJ1-6, with 10 positions matching TRBD1. Germline CDR1 is SGHNT and CDR2 is YYREEE (reference sequence). This CDR3 has 15 residues. V lost 4 bases, J lost 6 bases, and 4 bases stayed unmatched. This CDR3 reads CASSLRTGGNSPLHF. In DNA form, the CDR3 reads TGTGCCAGCAGCCTTCGGACAGGGGGTAATTCACCCCTCCACTTT.

This chain links TRBV5-6 with TRBJ2-3; 9 bases line up with TRBD1. J lost 4 bases, V lost 3 bases, and 6 bases had no gene match. Germline V gene sequence: CDR1 SGHDT, CDR2 YYEEEE. The CDR3 runs to 15 residues. The CDR3 sequence: CASSSGQGKADTQYF. The CDR3 coding sequence is TGTGCCAGCAGCTCGGGACAGGGAAAGGCAGATACGCAGTATTTT. The whole variable domain, remainder taken from reference TRBV5-6 and TRBJ2-3, is DAGVTQSPTHLIKTRGQQVTLRCSPKSGHDTVSWYQQALGQGPQFIFQYYEEEERQRGNFPDRFSGHQFPNYSSELNVNALLLGDSALYLCASSSGQGKADTQYFGPGTRLTVL.

The chain combines TRBV15 with TRBJ2-1; 8 bases are shared with TRBD1. This CDR3 spans 15 amino acids. The trim removed 5 bases at V and 2 bases at J, leaving 5 bases unmatched. Germline CDR1 and CDR2: LNHNV and YYDKDF (reference sequence). CDR3 DNA: TGTGCCACCAGCCCCCGGACAGGGACCTACAATGAGCAGTTCTTC. This sequence encodes CATSPRTGTYNEQFF.

The V call is TRBV27, the J call TRBJ2-7; D unclear. Germline-derived CDR1 and CDR2 are MNHEY and SMNVEV (reference sequence). The V gene lost 4 bases and the J gene lost 4 bases, with 17 bases spanning the gap. The length of the CDR3 is 15 residues. DNA for the CDR3: TGTGCCAGCAGTTCTGGTGGCAGGTGGCTATACGAGCAGTACTTC. Encoded protein: CASSSGGRWLYEQYF.